This TCR beta chain stems from a study of OX40 agonist ivuxolimab in advanced cancers. Whole-study results and caveats: At doses 0.1 to 3.0 mg/kg, CD4+ and CD8+ clones expanded.

The assay was immunoSEQ multiplex PCR, and TCRdb's table has in-frame clones only and misses some. The table includes about 65,000 clones, approximately 89% detected once. Autoimmune disease history or systemic immunosuppression excluded patients. Germline CDR1 reads SEHNR; CDR2 reads FQNEAQ (reference sequence). The junction had 2 bases not matched to a gene; V was cut back by 4 bases and J by 6 bases. The CDR3 has 12 residues. With regard to this clone: What it binds is unknown.

The sequencing used CD4+ or CD8+ T cells sorted from blood, collected in a trial of the OX40 agonist ivuxolimab. The TCR was taken from an adult with an advanced solid tumor such as melanoma, head and neck, liver or kidney cancer. The V call is TRBV7-9, the J call TRBJ2-7; 8 bases line up with TRBD1. CDR3 sequence: CASSSTGGEQYF. CDR3 nucleotide sequence: TGTGCCAGCAGCTCAACAGGGGGCGAGCAGTACTTC.